This TCR beta chain stems from a study of T-cell reconstitution after alpha-beta-depleted transplantation in children. Study observations and caveats: Several hundred graft clones that had expanded were reportedly the source of alpha-beta T cells about two months after transplant. From newly produced T cells came most of the T-cell counts and diversity one year after transplant. Diversity of TCRbeta at day 60 was high in some patients, arising from surviving recipient T cells and thymic progenitors.

A TCRbeta library incorporating unique molecular identifiers was prepared. Each CDR3 protein is one row after TCRdb ran MiXCR on the PCR reads. The sample carries about 300,000 distinct CDR3 sequences, nearly 8% recorded once. J was trimmed by 1 base and V by 4 bases; bases with no gene match: 10. From germline, CDR1 is SGHRS and CDR2 YFSETQ. The length of the CDR3 is 17 residues. This clonotype was seen many times. What it binds is not known. The specimen comprised peripheral blood, sampled 360 days after TCRalphabeta/CD19-depleted stem cell transplant. The chain carries TRBV5-1 and TRBJ1-1; 10 bases line up with TRBD1. The sequence derives from a female patient younger than 10 who had a stem cell transplant for Fanconi anemia, so the T cells may come from the graft donor. In nucleotides, the CDR3 is TGCGCCAGCAGCACGGACAGGGGGGAATGGAGGAACACTGAAGCTTTCTTT. Translating it yields CASSTDRGEWRNTEAFF.